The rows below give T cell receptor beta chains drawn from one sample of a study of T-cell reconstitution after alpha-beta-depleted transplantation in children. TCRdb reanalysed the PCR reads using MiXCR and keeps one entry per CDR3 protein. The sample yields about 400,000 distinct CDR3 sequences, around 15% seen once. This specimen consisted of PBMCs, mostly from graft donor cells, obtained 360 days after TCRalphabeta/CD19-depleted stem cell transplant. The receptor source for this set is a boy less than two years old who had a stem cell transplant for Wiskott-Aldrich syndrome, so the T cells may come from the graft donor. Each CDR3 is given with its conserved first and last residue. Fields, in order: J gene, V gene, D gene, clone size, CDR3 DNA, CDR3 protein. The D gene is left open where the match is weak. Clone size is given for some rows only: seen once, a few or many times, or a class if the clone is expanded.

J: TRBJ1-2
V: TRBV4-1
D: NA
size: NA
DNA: TGCGCCAGCAGCCAAGAAGGAAAACAGGGATCGGATGGCTACACCTTC
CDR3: CASSQEGKQGSDGYTF

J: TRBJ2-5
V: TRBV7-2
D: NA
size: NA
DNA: TGTGCCAGCAGCCCTTCATTCGCTCAAGAGACCCAGTACTTC
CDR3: CASSPSFAQETQYF

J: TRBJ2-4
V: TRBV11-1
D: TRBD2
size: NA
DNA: TGTGCCAGCAGCTTGCCCGGGACTAGCGGTCCACTGCTAGCCAAAAACATTCAGTACTTC
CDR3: CASSLPGTSGPLLAKNIQYF

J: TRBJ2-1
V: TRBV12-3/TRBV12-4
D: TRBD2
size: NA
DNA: TGTGCCAGCAGTTTTAGTAGCGGGAGGGCCGGGAATGAGCAGTTCTTC
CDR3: CASSFSSGRAGNEQFF

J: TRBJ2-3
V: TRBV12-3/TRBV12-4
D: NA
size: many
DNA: TGTGCCAGCAGTTTGCCGACAGGTTCAGATACGCAGTATTTT
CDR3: CASSLPTGSDTQYF

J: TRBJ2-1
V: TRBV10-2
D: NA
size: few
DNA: TGCGCCAGCAGTAGACAGGAATCTAACAATGAGCAGTTCTTC
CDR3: CASSRQESNNEQFF

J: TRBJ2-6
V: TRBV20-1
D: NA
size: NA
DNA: TGCAGTGCTAGAGTCACAAGGCAGGGCCCTGGGGCCAACGTCCTGACTTTC
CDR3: CSARVTRQGPGANVLTF

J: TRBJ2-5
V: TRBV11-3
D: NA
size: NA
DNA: TGTGCCAGCAGCTCGGTCGCGAAACGGGAGACCCAGTACTTC
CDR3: CASSSVAKRETQYF

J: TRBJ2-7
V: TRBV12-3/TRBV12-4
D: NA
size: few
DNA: TGTGCCAGCAGTTCGCTTCGGGGAGGAACCTCCTACGAGCAGTACTTC
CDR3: CASSSLRGGTSYEQYF

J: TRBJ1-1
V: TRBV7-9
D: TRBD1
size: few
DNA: TGTGCCAGCAGCTTATTGGTGGGACAGGGGCGCACTGAAGCTTTCTTT
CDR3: CASSLLVGQGRTEAFF

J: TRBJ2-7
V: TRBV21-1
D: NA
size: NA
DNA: TGTGCCAGCAGCAATGGGACTTTTTCTGTCGCCTACGAGCAGTACTTC
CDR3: CASSNGTFSVAYEQYF

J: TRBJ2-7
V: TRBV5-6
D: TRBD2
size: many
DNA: TGTGCCAGCAGCTTGGGAACTATAGCGGGACCCTCCTACGAGCAGTACTTC
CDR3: CASSLGTIAGPSYEQYF

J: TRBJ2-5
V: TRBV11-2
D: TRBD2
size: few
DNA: TGTGCCAGCAGCTCCTTCCCGGGACTAGCTCCTCCGTCTGGGACCCAGTACTTC
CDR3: CASSSFPGLAPPSGTQYF

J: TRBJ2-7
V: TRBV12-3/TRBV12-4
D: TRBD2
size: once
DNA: TGTGCCAGCAGACCCGGGACTAGCGGGGTTGGGGCCTACGAGCAGTACTTC
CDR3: CASRPGTSGVGAYEQYF

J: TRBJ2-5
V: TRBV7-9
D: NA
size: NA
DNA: TGTGCCAGCAGCTTAAGAGGCAGGGAGGTAGAGACCCAGTACTTC
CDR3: CASSLRGREVETQYF

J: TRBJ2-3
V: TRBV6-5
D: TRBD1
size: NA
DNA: TGTGCCAGCAGTTACGTGGGGACAGGGGGAGATACGCAGTATTTT
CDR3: CASSYVGTGGDTQYF

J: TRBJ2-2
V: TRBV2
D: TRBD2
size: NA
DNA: TGTGCCAGCAGTGGGGGACTAGCCCTCGGCGGGGAGCTGTTTTTT
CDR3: CASSGGLALGGELFF

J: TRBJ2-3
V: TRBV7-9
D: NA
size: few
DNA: TGTGCCAGCAGCCCGAGAAGGGTGCACTTCACAGATACGCAGTATTTT
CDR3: CASSPRRVHFTDTQYF

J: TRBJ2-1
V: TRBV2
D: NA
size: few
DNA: TGTGCCAGCAGAATCTATATGCAGTTCTTC
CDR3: CASRIYMQFF

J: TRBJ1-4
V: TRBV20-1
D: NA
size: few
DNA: TGCAGTGCTAGAGACGGGGCAGGGGAAAAACTGTTTTTT
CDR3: CSARDGAGEKLFF

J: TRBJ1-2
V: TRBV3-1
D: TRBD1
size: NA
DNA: TGTGCCAGCAGCCGAGAGACAGGGGGTAATTTCTATGGCTACACCTTC
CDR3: CASSRETGGNFYGYTF

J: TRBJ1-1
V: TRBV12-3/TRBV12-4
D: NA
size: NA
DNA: TGTGCCAGCAGTTTGCGCGGACAAGGGACTGAAGCTTTCTTT
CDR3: CASSLRGQGTEAFF

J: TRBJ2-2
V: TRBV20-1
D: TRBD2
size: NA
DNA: TGCAGTGCTAGAGCCCCGGGACTAGCGGGAGTGGGCGGGGAGCTGTTTTTT
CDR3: CSARAPGLAGVGGELFF

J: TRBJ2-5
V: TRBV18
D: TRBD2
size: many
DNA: TGTGCCAGCTCACCCCTTCGACTAGCGGGGTACCAAGAGACCCAGTACTTC
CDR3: CASSPLRLAGYQETQYF

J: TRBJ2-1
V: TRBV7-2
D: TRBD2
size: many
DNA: TGTGCCAGCAGCCCGGGACTAGTCGTAAGTGAGCAGTTCTTC
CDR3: CASSPGLVVSEQFF

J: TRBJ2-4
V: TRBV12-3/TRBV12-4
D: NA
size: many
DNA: TGTGCCAGCAGTTTGGGGCTCCTTCTAGCCAAAAACATTCAGTACTTC
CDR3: CASSLGLLLAKNIQYF

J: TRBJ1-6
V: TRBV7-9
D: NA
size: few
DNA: TGTGCCAGCAGCTTAGAGGACACGGTGAATTCACCCCTCCACTTT
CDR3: CASSLEDTVNSPLHF

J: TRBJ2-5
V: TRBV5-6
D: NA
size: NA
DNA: TGTGCCAGCAGCGACACCCTCGGGTCAGAGACCCAGTACTTC
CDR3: CASSDTLGSETQYF

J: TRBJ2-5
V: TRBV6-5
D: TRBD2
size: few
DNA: TGTGCCAGCAGTTGGGAGGGGTCGTCGGAGACCCAGTACTTC
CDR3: CASSWEGSSETQYF

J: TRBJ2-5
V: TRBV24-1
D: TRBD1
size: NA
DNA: TGTGCCACCAGCGACAGGGGAGAGACCCAGTACTTC
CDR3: CATSDRGETQYF

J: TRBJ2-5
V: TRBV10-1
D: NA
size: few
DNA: TGCGCCAGCAGTGACACTCGGGGATTTGAGACCCAGTACTTC
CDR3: CASSDTRGFETQYF

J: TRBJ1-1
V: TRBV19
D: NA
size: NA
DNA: TGTGCCAGTAGTGTACAGGGTTTCGGGAACACTGAAGCTTTCTTT
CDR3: CASSVQGFGNTEAFF

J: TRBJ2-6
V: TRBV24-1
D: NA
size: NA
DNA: TGTGCCACCAGTGATTTTAGTAGAACTGGGGCCAACGTCCTGACTTTC
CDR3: CATSDFSRTGANVLTF

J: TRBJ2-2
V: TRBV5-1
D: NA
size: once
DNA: TGCGCCAGCAGTCGCTTACTAGAAACCGGGGAGCTGTTTTTT
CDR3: CASSRLLETGELFF

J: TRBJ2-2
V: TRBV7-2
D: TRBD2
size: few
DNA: TGTGCCAGCAGCTTAGTAGCGGGAGGGTGGACCGGGGAGCTGTTTTTT
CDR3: CASSLVAGGWTGELFF

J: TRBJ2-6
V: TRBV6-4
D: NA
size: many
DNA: TGTGCCAGCAGGCCCCAGGGTAACGGGGCCAACGTCCTGACTTTC
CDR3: CASRPQGNGANVLTF

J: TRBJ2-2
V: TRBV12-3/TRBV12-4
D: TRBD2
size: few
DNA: TGTGCCAGCAGGGGACTAGCGGGCCTTTACACCGGGGAGCTGTTTTTT
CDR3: CASRGLAGLYTGELFF

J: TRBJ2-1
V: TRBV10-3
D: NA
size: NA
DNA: TGTGCCATCAGTGAGTCGGGGGTCGCCGACAATGAGCAGTTCTTC
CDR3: CAISESGVADNEQFF

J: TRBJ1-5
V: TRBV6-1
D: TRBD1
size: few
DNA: TGTGCCAGCAGCCAAAGGCCGACAGGGTATCAGCCCCAGCATTTT
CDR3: CASSQRPTGYQPQHF

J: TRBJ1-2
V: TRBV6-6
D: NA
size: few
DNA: TGTGCCAGCAGTCCGCGACAGTACCTCGGCTACACCTTC
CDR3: CASSPRQYLGYTF

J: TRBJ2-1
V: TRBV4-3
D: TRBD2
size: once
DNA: TGCGCCAGCAGCCCCTTCGGGAGGGCCGGGCAGTTCTTC
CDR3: CASSPFGRAGQFF

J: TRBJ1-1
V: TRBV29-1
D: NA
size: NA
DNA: TGCAGCGTTTGGGTGGGGGGGTTACTTTCTGAAGCTTTCTTT
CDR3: CSVWVGGLLSEAFF

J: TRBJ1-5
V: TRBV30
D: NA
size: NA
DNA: TGTGCCTGGAGTACCACGGGGGCGCGCTGCAATCAGCCCCAGCATTTT
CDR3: CAWSTTGARCNQPQHF

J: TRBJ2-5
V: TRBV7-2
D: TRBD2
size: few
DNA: TGTGCCAGCAGCTTAGCGGGGGGGACCCCGACCCAGTACTTC
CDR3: CASSLAGGTPTQYF

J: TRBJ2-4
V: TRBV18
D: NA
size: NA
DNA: TGTGCCAGCTCACTCGGACGGGCAAACATTCAGTACTTC
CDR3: CASSLGRANIQYF

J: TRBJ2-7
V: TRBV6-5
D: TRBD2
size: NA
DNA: TGTGCCAGCAGTTACCTATCCCCGGGAGGGCCCTACGAGCAGTACTTC
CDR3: CASSYLSPGGPYEQYF

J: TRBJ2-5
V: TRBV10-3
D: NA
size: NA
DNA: TGTGCCATCAGTGGTTCGTTCTTGCGTAAAGAGACCCAGTACTTC
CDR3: CAISGSFLRKETQYF

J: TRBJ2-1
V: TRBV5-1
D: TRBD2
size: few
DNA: TGCGCCAGCAGCTTTGGACTAGCGGGAATTAACAATGAGCAGTTCTTC
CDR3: CASSFGLAGINNEQFF